The entry that follows covers one T cell receptor (beta chain) sequence. Its antigen is not identified. The treatment denotes: 15 to 20 received Ad26.COV2.S at low or high dose, single or two shots; 5 received placebo; per-sample allocation not given. On day 63 after the first injection, vaccine and placebo recipients gave samples. Germline V gives CDR1 SQVTM, CDR2 ANQGSEA. The length of the CDR3 is 13 residues. The V end was cut by 4 bases, the J end by 2 bases, with 9 bases between. TCRdb's table, derived via immunoSEQ multiplex PCR, lists solely in-frame clones and lacks some. This table has hundreds of thousands of clones, about 90% appearing once. This entry is derived from a study of Ad26.COV2.S vaccination and SARS-CoV-2 variants. General observations from the study: Vaccinated individuals (as opposed to placebo recipients) had higher spike-specific TCR breadth.

V is TRBV29-1 and J is TRBJ2-1, with D tentatively TRBD2 (5 bases). This clonotype was sampled from a person aged 18-60 years who received the Ad26.COV2.S COVID-19 vaccine or a placebo. Source: peripheral blood, taken in a trial of Ad26.COV2.S vaccine versus placebo. This CDR3 is CSVGEGTYNEQFF. CDR3 coding DNA: TGCAGCGTTGGAGAGGGAACCTACAATGAGCAGTTCTTC.